The 17 T cell receptor beta chains listed next were all sequenced from one sample in a study of Graves' ophthalmopathy and Graves' hyperthyroidism. RNA transcripts served as template for amplifying TCR beta CDR3 sequences. Investigators did first-round RT-PCR with HTBI primers, then second-round multiplex PCR. TCRdb reprocessed the multiplex PCR reads via MiXCR and lists one record per CDR3 protein. This sample has a few hundred thousand distinct CDR3 sequences, with 15% to 17% found just once. The specimen sequenced was peripheral blood. Receptors originate from a woman between 18 and 30 years old with stable Graves' hyperthyroidism.

In this sample, this clonotype turned up a few times. The V call is TRBV11-1, the J call TRBJ1-1, with D tentatively TRBD1 (6 bases). The CDR3 totals 17 residues. Trimming shortened V by 6 bases and J by 4 bases, and 24 bases separated the two germline ends. Germline V gene lookup returns CDR1 SGHAT and CDR2 FQDESV (reference sequence). CDR3 nucleotide sequence: TGTGCCAGCAGGAGCATGGGGTCCCGGGACAAAGTCACTGAAGCTTTCTTT. Its translation: CASRSMGSRDKVTEAFF.

The J gene is TRBJ1-5, the V gene TRBV12-3 or TRBV12-4, with 7 positions matching TRBD1. With 6 bases clipped from V and 0 bases from J, the junction kept 11 bases outside the gene matches. The CDR3 runs 17 residues. Here the CDR3 reads CASRYYRTGDSNQPQHF. The CDR3 DNA reads as TGTGCCAGCAGATACTACCGGACAGGAGATAGCAATCAGCCCCAGCATTTT.

This clonotype was detected ten times or more. This sequence joins TRBV6-1 and TRBJ1-2; D ambiguous. The CDR3 is 10 amino acids. The germline V gene has CDR1 MNHNS and CDR2 SASEGT. With 8 bases removed from V and 6 bases from J, the gap between germline ends came to 7 bases. The CDR3 region has the DNA TGTGCCAGCTCGGCGGATGGCTACACCTTC. Translating it yields CASSADGYTF.

This clonotype came up many times. The V and J genes are TRBV11-2 and TRBJ1-6; D is unresolved. V was shortened by 1 base and J by 7 bases, with 11 bases between the two germline ends. This CDR3 has 15 amino acids. Germline CDR1 reads SGHAT; CDR2 reads FQNNGV. CDR3 region: CASSLGATKNSPLHF. The CDR3 nucleotides read TGTGCCAGCAGCTTAGGGGCCACAAAGAATTCACCCCTCCACTTT.

The rearrangement links TRBV6-1 to TRBJ1-1; tentatively, D is TRBD1 (5 bases). Germline V gives CDR1 MNHNS, CDR2 SASEGT. V lost 7 bases and J lost 3, with 12 bases in between. The CDR3 covers 13 residues. This CDR3 is CASNKLGDTEAFF. As DNA, the CDR3 is TGTGCCAGCAATAAGCTGGGGGACACTGAAGCTTTCTTT.

This clonotype was seen many times. The DNA of the CDR3 is TGTGCCAGCAGTCCACAGGGGAACGGCAATCAGCCCCAGCATTTT. Translated, it gives CASSPQGNGNQPQHF. This sequence joins TRBV12-3 or TRBV12-4 and TRBJ1-5, with 7 bases fitting TRBD1. The V gene end was trimmed by 5 bases and the J gene end by 2 bases; junction bases not matched to a gene: 6. This CDR3 has 15 residues.

This clonotype was seen many times. The chain has TRBV10-3 and TRBJ1-5; TRBD1 might be the D (5 bases). Deletions cut 6 bases from V and 2 bases from J, with 14 bases between. Looked up from germline, CDR1 is ENHRY and CDR2 is SYGVKD. The CDR3 extends over 15 amino acids. CDR3: CAISGGPSGNQPQHF. CDR3 coding DNA: TGTGCCATCAGCGGGGGACCCTCGGGCAATCAGCCCCAGCATTTT.

In this sample, this clonotype turned up a few times. V is TRBV6-2 or TRBV6-3 and J is TRBJ2-5; TRBD2 aligns across 8 bases. The CDR3 has 13 residues. CDR1 and CDR2 from the germline V gene are MNHEY and SVGEGT. V trimming: 8 bases; J trimming: 2 bases; junction bases outside the gene matches: 4. CDR3 DNA sequence: TGTGCCAGCCGGCCGGGGGGGCAAGAGACCCAGTACTTC. Protein: CASRPGGQETQYF.

Only a few counts were recorded for this clonotype. The genes are TRBV12-3 or TRBV12-4 and TRBJ2-3; 10 bases are a match to TRBD2. V gave up 7 bases and J gave up 4 bases; unmatched junction bases: 8. The CDR3 runs to 15 residues. The CDR3 nucleotides read TGTGCCAGCACCTTGAGCGGGGGGGCCGCAGATACGCAGTATTTT. It is translated as CASTLSGGAADTQYF.

This clonotype was picked up a small number of times. The chain carries TRBV6-2 or TRBV6-3 and TRBJ2-7, with 10 nucleotides matching TRBD2. The germline V gene has CDR1 MNHEY and CDR2 SVGEGT. The CDR3 spans 14 residues. Trimming cost V 6 bases and J 6 bases; bases outside gene matches: 8. This chain's CDR3 is CASSPSGGALEQYF. DNA of the CDR3: TGTGCCAGCAGCCCAAGCGGGGGGGCTCTCGAGCAGTACTTC.

This clonotype was recorded many times. The chain employs TRBV10-3 and TRBJ1-2; TRBD1 is a possible D gene (5 bases). V lost 4 bases to trimming and J lost 8 bases, with 17 bases between them. CDR3 length: 14 amino acids. Per germline, CDR1 ENHRY and CDR2 SYGVKD. The CDR3 DNA follows: TGTGCCATCAGTGCTCTAGGCAGGGATGAAGGCTACACCTTC. Translated, it gives CAISALGRDEGYTF.

The sample holds a few counts of this clonotype. The V and J genes are TRBV9 and TRBJ1-6; maybe TRBD1 (6 bases). This CDR3 comprises 13 residues. Trimming left V 0 bases short and J 11 bases short, with 9 bases between. Germline-derived CDR1 and CDR2 are SGDLS and YYNGEE. CDR3 sequence (DNA): TGTGCCAGCAGCGTAGGGGGGGCCGCACCCCTCCACTTT. Translated: CASSVGGAAPLHF.

This clonotype was recorded at least ten times. The rearrangement links TRBV6-1 to TRBJ1-2; D is uncertain. The CDR3 sequence is 14 residues long. Germline-derived CDR1 and CDR2 are MNHNS and SASEGT. V lost 3 bases, J lost 3 bases, and 11 bases lay in between. CDR3 bases: TGTGCCAGCAGTGAGTCCGACATTGACTATGGCTACACCTTC. Amino acid sequence: CASSESDIDYGYTF.

The table lists this clonotype with many counts. This sequence joins TRBV19 and TRBJ1-3; D uncertain. Germline loops: CDR1 LNHDA, CDR2 SQIVND (reference sequence). The CDR3 is made up of 16 amino acids. V was shortened by 1 base and J by 2 bases, with 12 bases between the two germline ends. In DNA form, the CDR3 reads TGTGCCAGTAGTATAGGGCACAGCGTCACTGGAAACACCATATATTTT. Translation: CASSIGHSVTGNTIYF.

This clonotype was seen repeatedly, ten times or more. This chain connects TRBV12-3 or TRBV12-4 to TRBJ2-7, with 8 bases fitting TRBD2. Trimming removed 6 bases from V and 3 bases from J; junction bases left unmatched: 10. The CDR3 totals 15 residues. CDR3 in amino acids: CASSLTGGVGYEQYF. The CDR3 DNA is TGTGCCAGCAGCCTTACCGGGGGGGTCGGCTACGAGCAGTACTTC.

This clonotype showed up many times. V is TRBV20-1 and J is TRBJ2-5; 9 positions agree with TRBD2. The J segment lost 4 bases and the V segment lost 3 bases, leaving 3 bases of the junction unmatched. The CDR3 sequence is 13 residues long. The V gene's germline CDR1 is DFQATT and CDR2 SNEGSKA (reference sequence). The CDR3: CSASLAGPETQYF. The CDR3 DNA reads as TGCAGTGCTAGCCTAGCGGGGCCAGAGACCCAGTACTTC.

This clonotype was found a few times. This chain uses TRBV12-3 or TRBV12-4 with TRBJ1-5; TRBD1 matches at 7 bases. The CDR3 is 15 residues long. Trimming at V came to 2 bases and at J to 2 bases, leaving 3 bases not matched to a gene. The CDR3 DNA follows: TGTGCCAGCAGTTTACGGACAGGCGGCAATCAGCCCCAGCATTTT. Amino acid sequence: CASSLRTGGNQPQHF.